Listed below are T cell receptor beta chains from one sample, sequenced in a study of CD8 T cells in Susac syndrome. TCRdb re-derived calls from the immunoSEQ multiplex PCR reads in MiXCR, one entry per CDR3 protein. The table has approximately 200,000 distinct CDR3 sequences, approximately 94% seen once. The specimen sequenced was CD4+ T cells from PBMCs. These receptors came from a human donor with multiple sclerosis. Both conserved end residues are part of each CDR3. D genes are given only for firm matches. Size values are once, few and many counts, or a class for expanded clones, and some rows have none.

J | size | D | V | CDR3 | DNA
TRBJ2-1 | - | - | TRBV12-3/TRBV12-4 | CASSSQNNEQFF | TGTGCCAGCAGTTCCCAAAACAATGAGCAGTTCTTC
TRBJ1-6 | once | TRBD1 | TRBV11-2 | CASSPRDSIPLDNSPLHF | TGTGCCAGCAGCCCCCGGGACAGTATCCCGTTGGATAATTCACCCCTCCACTTT
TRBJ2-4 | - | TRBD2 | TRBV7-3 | CASSQTGGNIQYF | TGTGCCAGCAGCCAAACGGGGGGAAACATTCAGTACTTC
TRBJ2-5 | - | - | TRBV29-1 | CSVHKAQGETQYF | TGCAGCGTCCACAAGGCGCAGGGAGAGACCCAGTACTTC
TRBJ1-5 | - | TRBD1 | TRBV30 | CAWGQEGGILPQHF | TGTGCCTGGGGACAGGAGGGAGGAATTTTGCCCCAGCATTTT
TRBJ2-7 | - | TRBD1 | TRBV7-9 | CASSPGTDYEQYF | TGTGCCAGCAGCCCTGGGACAGACTACGAGCAGTACTTC
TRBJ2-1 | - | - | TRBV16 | CASSQFIRGNTPYNEQFF | TGTGCCAGCAGCCAATTTATCCGAGGGAATACACCTTACAATGAGCAGTTCTTC
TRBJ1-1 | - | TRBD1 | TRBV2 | CATKNNRGSEAFF | TGTGCCACGAAAAACAACAGGGGATCTGAAGCTTTCTTT
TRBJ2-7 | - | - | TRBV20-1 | CSARDRRTPTEQYF | TGCAGTGCTAGAGATCGCCGGACGCCAACCGAGCAGTACTTC
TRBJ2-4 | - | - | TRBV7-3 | CASSSTAGNIQYF | TGTGCCAGCAGCTCAACCGCGGGAAACATTCAGTACTTC
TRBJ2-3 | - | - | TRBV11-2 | CASSPGLRPTDTQYF | TGTGCCAGCAGCCCGGGACTCCGTCCCACAGATACGCAGTATTTT
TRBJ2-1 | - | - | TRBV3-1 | CASSQGRGNEQFF | TGTGCCAGCAGCCAAGGTCGGGGGAATGAGCAGTTCTTC
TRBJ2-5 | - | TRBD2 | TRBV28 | CASSFSSGGQETQYF | TGTGCCAGCAGTTTTTCTAGCGGGGGGCAAGAGACCCAGTACTTC
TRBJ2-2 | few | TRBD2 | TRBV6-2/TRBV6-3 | CASTRSGGGTGELFF | TGTGCCAGCACCCGAAGCGGGGGGGGAACCGGGGAGCTGTTTTTT
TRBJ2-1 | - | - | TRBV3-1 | CASSQDRSYEQFF | TGTGCCAGCAGCCAAGATAGGAGCTATGAGCAGTTCTTC
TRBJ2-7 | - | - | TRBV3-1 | CASSQTPVGEQYF | TGTGCCAGCAGCCAGACACCGGTTGGGGAGCAGTACTTC
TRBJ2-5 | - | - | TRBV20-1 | CSATLGETQYF | TGCAGCGCGACATTAGGAGAGACCCAGTACTTC
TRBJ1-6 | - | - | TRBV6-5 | CASTRAGSGNSPLHF | TGTGCCAGCACTCGGGCGGGATCGGGGAATTCACCCCTCCACTTT
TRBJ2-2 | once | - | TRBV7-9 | CASGTVGNTGELFF | TGTGCCAGCGGTACAGTGGGAAACACCGGGGAGCTGTTTTTT
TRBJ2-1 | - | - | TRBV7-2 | CASSPSGTLYNEQFF | TGTGCCAGCAGCCCATCTGGGACACTTTACAATGAGCAGTTCTTC
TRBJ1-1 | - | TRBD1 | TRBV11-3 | CASSWGQGNTEAFF | TGTGCCAGCAGCTGGGGACAGGGGAACACTGAAGCTTTCTTT
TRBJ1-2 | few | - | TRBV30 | CASGPYGYTF | TGTGCCTCGGGCCCGTATGGCTACACCTTC
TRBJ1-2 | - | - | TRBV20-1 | CSVPRGHDYGYTF | TGCAGTGTTCCACGGGGCCATGACTATGGCTACACCTTC
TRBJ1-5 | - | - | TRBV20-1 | CSADGGDQPQHF | TGCAGTGCCGATGGGGGAGATCAGCCCCAGCATTTT
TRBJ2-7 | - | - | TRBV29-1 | CSVGSGTNEQYF | TGCAGCGTTGGGTCCGGGACAAACGAGCAGTACTTC
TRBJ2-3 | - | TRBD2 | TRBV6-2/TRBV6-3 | CASSYSTSGGATDTQYF | TGTGCCAGCAGTTACAGTACTAGCGGGGGGGCGACAGATACGCAGTATTTT
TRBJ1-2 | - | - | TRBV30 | CAWSAMGGLYGYTF | TGTGCCTGGAGTGCGATGGGGGGCCTCTATGGCTACACCTTC
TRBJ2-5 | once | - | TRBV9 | CASSVGRGQETQYF | TGTGCCAGCAGCGTAGGAAGGGGTCAAGAGACCCAGTACTTC
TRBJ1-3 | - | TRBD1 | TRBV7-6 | CASSDPGTGGNTIYF | TGTGCCAGCAGCGACCCCGGGACAGGGGGAAACACCATATATTTT
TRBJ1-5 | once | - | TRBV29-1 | CSVEGGGVLSQHF | TGCAGCGTTGAGGGGGGTGGGGTTCTATCCCAGCATTTT
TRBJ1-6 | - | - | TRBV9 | CASSSPGSPLHF | TGTGCCAGCAGCTCGCCGGGATCCCCCCTCCACTTT
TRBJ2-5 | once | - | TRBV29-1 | CSVEGLYQETQYF | TGCAGCGTTGAAGGGCTGTACCAAGAGACCCAGTACTTC
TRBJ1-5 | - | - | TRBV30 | CAWSTGRRGGGQPQHF | TGTGCCTGGAGTACTGGGCGTAGGGGGGGCGGACAGCCCCAGCATTTT
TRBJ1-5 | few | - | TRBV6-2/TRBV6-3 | CASSDSNQPQHF | TGTGCCAGCAGTGATAGCAATCAGCCCCAGCATTTT
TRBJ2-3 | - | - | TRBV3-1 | CASSHLTDTQYF | TGTGCCAGCAGCCACCTCACAGATACGCAGTATTTT
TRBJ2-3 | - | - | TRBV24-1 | CATSDWTSQQDTQYF | TGTGCCACCAGTGACTGGACCAGTCAACAGGATACGCAGTATTTT
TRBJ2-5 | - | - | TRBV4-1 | CASSQENPGIGETQYF | TGCGCCAGCAGCCAAGAGAACCCAGGGATTGGGGAGACCCAGTACTTC
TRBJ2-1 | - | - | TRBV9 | CASSARAWGSYNEQFF | TGTGCCAGCAGCGCCCGAGCTTGGGGGTCCTACAATGAGCAGTTCTTC
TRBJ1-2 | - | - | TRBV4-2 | CASSQAGVDGYTF | TGTGCCAGCAGCCAAGCTGGGGTTGATGGCTACACCTTC
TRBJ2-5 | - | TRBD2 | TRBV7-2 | CASSLVSTSGGGETQYF | TGTGCCAGCAGCTTAGTATCGACTAGCGGGGGGGGAGAGACCCAGTACTTC
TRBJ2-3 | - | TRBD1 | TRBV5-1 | CASSRSGQSTDTQYF | TGCGCCAGCAGCCGATCGGGACAGAGCACAGATACGCAGTATTTT
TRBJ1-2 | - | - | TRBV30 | CASNAGAGYGYTF | TGTGCCTCCAACGCCGGGGCGGGCTATGGCTACACCTTC
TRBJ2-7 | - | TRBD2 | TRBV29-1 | CSVGMPRGDSYEQYF | TGCAGCGTTGGTATGCCTCGGGGGGACTCCTACGAGCAGTACTTC
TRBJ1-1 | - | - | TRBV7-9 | CASSYRQLPVEAFF | TGTGCCAGCAGCTACCGACAGTTACCCGTTGAAGCTTTCTTT
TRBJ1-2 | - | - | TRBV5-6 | CASSFIAAGYTF | TGTGCCAGCAGCTTCATTGCAGCTGGCTACACCTTC
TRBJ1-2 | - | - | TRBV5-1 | CASSLGVDSYGYTF | TGCGCCAGCAGCTTGGGAGTTGATTCGTATGGCTACACCTTC
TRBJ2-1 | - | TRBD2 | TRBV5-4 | CASSLGSGGGLREQFF | TGTGCCAGCAGCTTGGGTAGCGGGGGGGGACTCAGGGAGCAGTTCTTC
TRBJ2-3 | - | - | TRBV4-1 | CASSQAPPDGLTDTQYF | TGCGCCAGCAGCCAAGCGCCCCCAGACGGGCTCACAGATACGCAGTATTTT
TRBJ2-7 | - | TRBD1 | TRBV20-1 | CSAEARDRGPYEQYF | TGCAGTGCCGAGGCCCGGGACAGGGGCCCCTACGAGCAGTACTTC
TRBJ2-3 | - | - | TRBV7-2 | CASSFLPGTGGTDAQYF | TGTGCCAGCAGCTTTCTGCCCGGGACCGGGGGCACAGATGCGCAGTATTTT
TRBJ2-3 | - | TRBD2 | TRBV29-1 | CSVAGGADTQYF | TGCAGCGTTGCGGGGGGGGCAGATACGCAGTATTTT
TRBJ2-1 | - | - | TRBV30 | CAWSPTRRVRNEQFF | TGTGCCTGGAGCCCTACCCGCCGGGTCCGAAATGAGCAGTTCTTC
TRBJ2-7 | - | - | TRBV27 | CASSSRLAYEQYF | TGTGCCAGCAGTTCCCGACTGGCCTACGAGCAGTACTTC
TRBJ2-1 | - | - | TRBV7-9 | CASSPPRGGSYNEQFF | TGTGCCAGCAGCCCCCCCAGGGGGGGCTCCTACAATGAGCAGTTCTTC
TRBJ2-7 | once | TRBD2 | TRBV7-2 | CASSFRAGSQDEQYF | TGTGCCAGCAGCTTTCGAGCGGGGTCGCAAGACGAGCAGTACTTC
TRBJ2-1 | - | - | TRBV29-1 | CSVLQRFYNEQFF | TGCAGCGTGCTTCAGAGATTTTACAATGAGCAGTTCTTC
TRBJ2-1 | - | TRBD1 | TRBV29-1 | CSGSGQAYNEQFF | TGCAGCGGTTCGGGACAGGCCTACAATGAGCAGTTCTTC
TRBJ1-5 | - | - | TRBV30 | CAWGPRKEPQHF | TGTGCCTGGGGGCCCCGAAAGGAGCCCCAGCATTTT
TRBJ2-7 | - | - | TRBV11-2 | CASSLDGALAGQYF | TGTGCCAGCAGCTTAGATGGGGCCCTAGCAGGGCAGTACTTC
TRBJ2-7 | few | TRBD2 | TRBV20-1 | CSARDPRGGSYEQYF | TGCAGTGCTAGAGATCCCCGCGGGGGTTCCTACGAGCAGTACTTC